The T cell receptor beta chain under discussion was sequenced for a study of T-cell reconstitution after alpha-beta-depleted transplantation in children. Germline-derived CDR1 and CDR2 are LGHDT and YNNKEL (reference sequence). The CDR3 length is 18 residues. About this clonotype itself: Its antigen is still unknown. An end of the junction does not agree with germline; a read error may underlie this.

Study findings and constraints: At one year after transplant, newly produced T cells mostly accounted for T-cell counts and diversity.

Preparation of the TCRbeta library was carried out with unique molecular identifiers. In TCRdb, the PCR reads were re-called with MiXCR into one record per CDR3 protein. This sample has about 610,000 distinct CDR3 sequences, with 25% to 30% found just once. This sample comprised PBMCs, obtained before TCRalphabeta/CD19-depleted stem cell transplant. The chain couples TRBV3-1 to TRBJ2-3; TRBD2 matches 9 bases. This receptor was obtained from a boy less than two years old with Wiskott-Aldrich syndrome, due to receive a stem cell transplant. CDR3 sequence (DNA): TGTGCCAGCACCCAAGACGGCCTGTCTAGCGGGATCACAGATACGCAGTATTTT. Protein product: CASTQDGLSSGITDTQYF.